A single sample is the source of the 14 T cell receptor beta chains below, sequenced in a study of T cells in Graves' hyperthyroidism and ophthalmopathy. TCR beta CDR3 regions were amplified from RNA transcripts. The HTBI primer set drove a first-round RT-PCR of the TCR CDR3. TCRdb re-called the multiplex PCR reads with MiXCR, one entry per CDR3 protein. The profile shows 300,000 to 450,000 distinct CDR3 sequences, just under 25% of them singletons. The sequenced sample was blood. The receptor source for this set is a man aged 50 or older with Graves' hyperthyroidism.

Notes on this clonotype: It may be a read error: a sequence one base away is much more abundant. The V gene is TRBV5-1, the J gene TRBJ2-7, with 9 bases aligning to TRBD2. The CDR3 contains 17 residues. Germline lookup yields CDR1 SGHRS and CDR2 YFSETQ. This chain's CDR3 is CASNLGSSGTSSYEQYF. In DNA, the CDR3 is TGCGCCAGCAACTTGGGTTCTAGCGGGACGAGCTCCTACGAGCAGTACTTC.

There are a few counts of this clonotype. The CDR3 DNA sequence: TGTGCCAGCAGTCAACCGGGACACGGAGTCGAGCAGTACTTC. It is translated as CASSQPGHGVEQYF. The rearrangement uses TRBV3-1 and TRBJ2-7, with D perhaps matching TRBD1 (6 bases). There are 14 residues in the CDR3. V was pared by 6 bases and J by 6 bases, with 18 bases between. CDR1 and CDR2 from the germline V gene are LGHDT and YNNKEL (reference sequence).

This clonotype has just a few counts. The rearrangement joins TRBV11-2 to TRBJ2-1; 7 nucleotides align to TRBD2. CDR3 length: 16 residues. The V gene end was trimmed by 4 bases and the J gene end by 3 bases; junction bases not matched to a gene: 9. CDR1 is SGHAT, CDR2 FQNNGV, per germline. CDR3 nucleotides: TGTGCCAGCAGCTCCCTCCGCGGGAGTATCTACAATGAGCAGTTCTTC. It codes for CASSSLRGSIYNEQFF.

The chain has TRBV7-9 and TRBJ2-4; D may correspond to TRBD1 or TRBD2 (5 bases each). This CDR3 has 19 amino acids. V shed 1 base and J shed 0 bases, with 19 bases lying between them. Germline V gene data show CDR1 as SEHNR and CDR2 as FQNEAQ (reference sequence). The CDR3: CASSLGRARGVLAKNIQYF. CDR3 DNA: TGTGCCAGCAGCTTAGGTCGCGCCAGAGGGGTGCTAGCCAAAAACATTCAGTACTTC.

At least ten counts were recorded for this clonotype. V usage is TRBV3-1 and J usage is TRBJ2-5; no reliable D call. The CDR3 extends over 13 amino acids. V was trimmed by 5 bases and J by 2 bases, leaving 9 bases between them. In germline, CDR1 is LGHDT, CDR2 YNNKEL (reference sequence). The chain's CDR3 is CASSTDNQETQYF. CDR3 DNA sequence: TGTGCCAGCAGCACCGATAATCAAGAGACCCAGTACTTC.

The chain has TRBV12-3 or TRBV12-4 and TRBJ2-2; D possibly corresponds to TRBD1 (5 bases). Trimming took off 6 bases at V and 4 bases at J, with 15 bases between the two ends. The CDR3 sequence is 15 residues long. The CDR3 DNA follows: TGTGCCAGCAGAGGGGTAGCCCCTGGCACCGGGGAGCTGTTTTTT. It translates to CASRGVAPGTGELFF.

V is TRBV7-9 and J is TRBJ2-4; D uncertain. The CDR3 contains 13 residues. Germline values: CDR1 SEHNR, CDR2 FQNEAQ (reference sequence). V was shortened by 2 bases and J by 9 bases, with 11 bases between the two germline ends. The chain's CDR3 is CASSLRMAGIQYF. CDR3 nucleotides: TGTGCCAGCAGCTTAAGGATGGCCGGCATTCAGTACTTC.

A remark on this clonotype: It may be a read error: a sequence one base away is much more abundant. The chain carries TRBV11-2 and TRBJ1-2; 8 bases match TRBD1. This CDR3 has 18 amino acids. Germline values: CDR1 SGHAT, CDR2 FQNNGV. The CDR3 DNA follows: TGTGCCGGCAGCTTAGTCGGGAAGCCGACAGGGGCTAACTATGGCTACACCTTC. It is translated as CAGSLVGKPTGANYGYTF.

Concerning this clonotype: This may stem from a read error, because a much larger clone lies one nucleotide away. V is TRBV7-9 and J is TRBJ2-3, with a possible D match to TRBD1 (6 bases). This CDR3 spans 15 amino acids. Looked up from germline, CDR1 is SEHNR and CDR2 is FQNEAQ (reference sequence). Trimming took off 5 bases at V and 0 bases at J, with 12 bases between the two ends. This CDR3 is CASSPRQASTDTQYF. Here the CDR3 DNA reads TGTGCCAGCAGCCCCCGACAGGCTAGCACAGATACGCAGTATTTT.

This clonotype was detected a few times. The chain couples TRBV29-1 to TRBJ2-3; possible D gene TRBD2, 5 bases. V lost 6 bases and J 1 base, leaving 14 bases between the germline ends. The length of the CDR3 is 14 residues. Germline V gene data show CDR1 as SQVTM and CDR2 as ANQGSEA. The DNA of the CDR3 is TGCAGCGTCGAACTAGGGCCCCGCACAGATACGCAGTATTTT. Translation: CSVELGPRTDTQYF.

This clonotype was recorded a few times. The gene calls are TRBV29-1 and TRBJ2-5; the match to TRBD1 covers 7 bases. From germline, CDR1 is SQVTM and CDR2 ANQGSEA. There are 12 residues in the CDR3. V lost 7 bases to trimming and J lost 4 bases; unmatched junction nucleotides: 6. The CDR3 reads CSGRQGPETQYF. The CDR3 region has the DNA TGCAGCGGCAGACAGGGCCCAGAGACCCAGTACTTC.

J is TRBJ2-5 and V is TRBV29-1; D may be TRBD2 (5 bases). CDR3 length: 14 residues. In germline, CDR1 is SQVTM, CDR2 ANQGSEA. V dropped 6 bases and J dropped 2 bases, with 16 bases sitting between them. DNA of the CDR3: TGCAGCGTCGTTCCGGGTCGGGGTCAAGAGACCCAGTACTTC. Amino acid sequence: CSVVPGRGQETQYF.

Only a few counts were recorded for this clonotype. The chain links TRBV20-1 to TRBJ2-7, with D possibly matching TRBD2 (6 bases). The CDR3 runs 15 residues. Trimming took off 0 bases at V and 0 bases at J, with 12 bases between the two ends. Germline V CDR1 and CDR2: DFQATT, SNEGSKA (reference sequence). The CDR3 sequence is CSARDQGTYSYEQYF. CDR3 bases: TGCAGTGCTAGAGATCAAGGGACTTACTCCTACGAGCAGTACTTC.

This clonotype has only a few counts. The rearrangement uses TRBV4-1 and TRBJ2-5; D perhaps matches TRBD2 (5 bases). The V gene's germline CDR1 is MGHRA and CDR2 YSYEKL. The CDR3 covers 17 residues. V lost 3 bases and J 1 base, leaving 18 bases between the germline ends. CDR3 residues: CASSQRSSGVFQETQYF. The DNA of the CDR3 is TGCGCCAGCAGCCAGAGAAGCAGCGGCGTGTTCCAAGAGACCCAGTACTTC.